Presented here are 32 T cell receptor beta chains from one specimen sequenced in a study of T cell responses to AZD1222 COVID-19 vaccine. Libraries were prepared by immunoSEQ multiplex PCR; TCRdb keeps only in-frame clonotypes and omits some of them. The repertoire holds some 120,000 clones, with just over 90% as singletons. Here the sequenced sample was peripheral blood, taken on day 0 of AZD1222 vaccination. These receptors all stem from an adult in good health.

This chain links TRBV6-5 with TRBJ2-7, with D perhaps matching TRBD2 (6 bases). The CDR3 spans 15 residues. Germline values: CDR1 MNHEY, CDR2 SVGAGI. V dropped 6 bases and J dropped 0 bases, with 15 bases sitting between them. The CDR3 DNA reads TGTGCCAGCAGCCCCGGGACTCTTAGCTCCTACGAGCAGTACTTC. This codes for CASSPGTLSSYEQYF.

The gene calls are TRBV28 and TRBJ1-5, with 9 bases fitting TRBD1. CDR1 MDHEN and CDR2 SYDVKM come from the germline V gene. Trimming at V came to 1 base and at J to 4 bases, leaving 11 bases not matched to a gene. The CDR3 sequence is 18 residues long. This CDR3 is CASSLLGGTGTPNQPQHF. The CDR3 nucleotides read TGTGCCAGCAGTTTATTAGGGGGGACAGGGACTCCTAATCAGCCCCAGCATTTT.

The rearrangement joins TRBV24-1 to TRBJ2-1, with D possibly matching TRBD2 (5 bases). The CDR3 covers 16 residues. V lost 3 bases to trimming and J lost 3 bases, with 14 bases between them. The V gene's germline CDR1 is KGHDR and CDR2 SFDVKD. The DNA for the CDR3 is TGTGCCACCAGTGATCCGGGTGAGGCGGGCTACAATGAGCAGTTCTTC. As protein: CATSDPGEAGYNEQFF.

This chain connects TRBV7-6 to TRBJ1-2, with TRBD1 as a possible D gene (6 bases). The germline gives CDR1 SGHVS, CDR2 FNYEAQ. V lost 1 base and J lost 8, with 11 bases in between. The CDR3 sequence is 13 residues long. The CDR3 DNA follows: TGTGCCAGCAGCTTAGGACCAGGGGACGGCTACACCTTC. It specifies CASSLGPGDGYTF.

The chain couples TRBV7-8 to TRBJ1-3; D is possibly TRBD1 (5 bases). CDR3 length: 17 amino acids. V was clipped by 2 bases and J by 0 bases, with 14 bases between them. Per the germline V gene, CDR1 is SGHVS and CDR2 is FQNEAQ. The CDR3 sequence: CASSLITGADSGNTIYF. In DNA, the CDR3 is TGTGCCAGCAGCTTAATCACAGGAGCTGACTCTGGAAACACCATATATTTT.

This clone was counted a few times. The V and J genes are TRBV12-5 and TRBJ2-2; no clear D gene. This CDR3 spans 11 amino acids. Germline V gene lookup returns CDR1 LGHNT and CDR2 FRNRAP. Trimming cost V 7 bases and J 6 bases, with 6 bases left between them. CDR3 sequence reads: CASVLAGELFF. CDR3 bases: TGTGCTAGTGTCCTCGCCGGGGAGCTGTTTTTT.

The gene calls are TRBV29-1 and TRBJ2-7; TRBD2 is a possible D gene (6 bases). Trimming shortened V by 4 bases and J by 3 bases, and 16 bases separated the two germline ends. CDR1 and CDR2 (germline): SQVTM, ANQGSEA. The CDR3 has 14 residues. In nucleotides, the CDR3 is TGCAGCGTTGTGGGCGGGGAAGGCTTCTACGAGCAGTACTTC. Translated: CSVVGGEGFYEQYF.

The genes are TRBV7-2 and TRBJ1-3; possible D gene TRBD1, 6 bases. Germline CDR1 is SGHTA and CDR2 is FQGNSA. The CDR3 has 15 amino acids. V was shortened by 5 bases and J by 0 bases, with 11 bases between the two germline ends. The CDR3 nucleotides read TGTGCCAGCAGCCCTACAGGGACCTCTGGAAACACCATATATTTT. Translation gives CASSPTGTSGNTIYF.

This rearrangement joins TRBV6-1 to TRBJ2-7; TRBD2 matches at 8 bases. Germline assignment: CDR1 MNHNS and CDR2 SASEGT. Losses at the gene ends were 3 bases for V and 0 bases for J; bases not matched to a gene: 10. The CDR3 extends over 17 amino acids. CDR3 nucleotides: TGTGCCAGCAGTGAGCGGGGGGACGGTTCCTTCTCCTACGAGCAGTACTTC. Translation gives CASSERGDGSFSYEQYF.

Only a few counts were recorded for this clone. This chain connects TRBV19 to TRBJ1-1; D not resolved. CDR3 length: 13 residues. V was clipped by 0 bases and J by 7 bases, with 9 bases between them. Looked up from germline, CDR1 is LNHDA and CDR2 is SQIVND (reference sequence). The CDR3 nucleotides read TGTGCCAGTAGTATAGATTTTGGGGTTGAAGCTTTCTTT. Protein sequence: CASSIDFGVEAFF.

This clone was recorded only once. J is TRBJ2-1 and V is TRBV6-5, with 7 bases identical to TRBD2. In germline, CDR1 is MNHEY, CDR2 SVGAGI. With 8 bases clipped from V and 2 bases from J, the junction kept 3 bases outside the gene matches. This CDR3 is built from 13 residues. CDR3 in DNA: TGTGCCAGCGCGGGGGAGGCCTACAATGAGCAGTTCTTC. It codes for CASAGEAYNEQFF.

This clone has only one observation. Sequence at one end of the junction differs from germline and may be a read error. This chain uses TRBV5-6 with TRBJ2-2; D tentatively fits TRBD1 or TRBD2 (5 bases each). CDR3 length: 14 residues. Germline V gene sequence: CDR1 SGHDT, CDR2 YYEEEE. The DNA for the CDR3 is TGTGCCAGCAGTTTGGAGAGGGGCACCGGGGAGCTGTTTTTT. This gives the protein CASSLERGTGELFF.

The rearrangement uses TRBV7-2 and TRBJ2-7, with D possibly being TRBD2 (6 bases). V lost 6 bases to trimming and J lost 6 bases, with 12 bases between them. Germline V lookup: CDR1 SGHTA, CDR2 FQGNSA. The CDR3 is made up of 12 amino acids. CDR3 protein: CASSGRFREQYF. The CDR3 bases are TGTGCCAGCAGTGGGAGGTTCCGCGAGCAGTACTTC. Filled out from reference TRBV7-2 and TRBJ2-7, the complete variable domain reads GAGVSQSPSNKVTEKGKDVELRCDPISGHTALYWYRQSLGQGLEFLIYFQGNSAPDKSGLPSDRFSAERTGGSVSTLTIQRTQQEDSAVYLCASSGRFREQYFGPGTRLTVT.

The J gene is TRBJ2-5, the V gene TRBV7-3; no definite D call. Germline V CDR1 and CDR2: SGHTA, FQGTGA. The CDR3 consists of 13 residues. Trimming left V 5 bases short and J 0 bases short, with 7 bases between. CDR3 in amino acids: CASSVGNQETQYF. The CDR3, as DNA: TGTGCCAGCAGCGTAGGGAACCAAGAGACCCAGTACTTC.

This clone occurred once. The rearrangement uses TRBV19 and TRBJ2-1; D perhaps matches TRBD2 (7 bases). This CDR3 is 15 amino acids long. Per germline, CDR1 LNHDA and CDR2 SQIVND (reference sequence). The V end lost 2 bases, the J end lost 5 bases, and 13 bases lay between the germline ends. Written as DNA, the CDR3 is TGTGCCAGTAGTATAAATGAGGGGGGGAACAATGAGCAGTTCTTC. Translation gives CASSINEGGNNEQFF.

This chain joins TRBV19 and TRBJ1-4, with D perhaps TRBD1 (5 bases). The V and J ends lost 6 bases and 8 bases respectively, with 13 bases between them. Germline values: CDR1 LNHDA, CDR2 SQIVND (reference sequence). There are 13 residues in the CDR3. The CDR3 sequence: CASSTDREEKLFF. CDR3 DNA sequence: TGTGCCAGTAGCACCGACAGAGAAGAAAAACTGTTTTTT.

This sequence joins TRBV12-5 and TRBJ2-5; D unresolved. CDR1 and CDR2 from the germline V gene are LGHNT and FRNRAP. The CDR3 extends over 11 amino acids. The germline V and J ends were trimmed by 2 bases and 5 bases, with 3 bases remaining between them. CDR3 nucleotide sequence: TGTGCTAGTGGTTTGTCTGAGACCCAGTACTTC. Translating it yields CASGLSETQYF.

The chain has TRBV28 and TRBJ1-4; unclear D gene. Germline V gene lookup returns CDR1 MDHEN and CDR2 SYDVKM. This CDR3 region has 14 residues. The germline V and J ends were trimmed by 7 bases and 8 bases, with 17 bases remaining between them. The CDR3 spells CASTQRGIREKLFF. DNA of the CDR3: TGTGCCAGCACCCAGCGGGGTATTAGGGAAAAACTGTTTTTT.

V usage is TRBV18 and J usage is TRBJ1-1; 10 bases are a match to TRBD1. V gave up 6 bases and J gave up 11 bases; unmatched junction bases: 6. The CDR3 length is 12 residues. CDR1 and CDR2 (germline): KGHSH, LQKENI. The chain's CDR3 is CASSRDRGIAFF. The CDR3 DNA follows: TGTGCCAGCTCCCGGGACAGGGGCATTGCTTTCTTT.

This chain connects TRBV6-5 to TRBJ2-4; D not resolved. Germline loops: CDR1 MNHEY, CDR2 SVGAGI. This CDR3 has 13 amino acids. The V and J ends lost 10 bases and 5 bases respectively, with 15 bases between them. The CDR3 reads CATLVGLQNIQYF. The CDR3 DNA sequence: TGTGCCACCTTGGTAGGGTTGCAAAACATTCAGTACTTC.

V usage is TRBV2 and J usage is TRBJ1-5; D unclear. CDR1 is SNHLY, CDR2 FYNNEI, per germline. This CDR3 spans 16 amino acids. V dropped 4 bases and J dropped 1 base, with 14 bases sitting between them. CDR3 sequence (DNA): TGTGCCAGCAGTGCTCGGGCAGGCCCAAGCAATCAGCCCCAGCATTTT. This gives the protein CASSARAGPSNQPQHF.

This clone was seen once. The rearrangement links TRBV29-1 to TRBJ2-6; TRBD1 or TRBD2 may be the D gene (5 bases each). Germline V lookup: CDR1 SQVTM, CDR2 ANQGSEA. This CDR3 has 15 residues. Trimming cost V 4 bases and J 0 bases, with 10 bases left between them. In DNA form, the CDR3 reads TGCAGCGTTGGAGTGGGACCCTCTGGGGCCAACGTCCTGACTTTC. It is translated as CSVGVGPSGANVLTF.

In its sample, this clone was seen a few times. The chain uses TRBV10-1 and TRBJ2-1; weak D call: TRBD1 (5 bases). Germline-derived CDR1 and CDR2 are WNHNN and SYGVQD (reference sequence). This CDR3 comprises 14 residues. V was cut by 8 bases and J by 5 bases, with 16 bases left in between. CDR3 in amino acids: CASPAPGFNNEQFF. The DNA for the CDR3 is TGCGCCAGCCCAGCTCCAGGGTTTAACAATGAGCAGTTCTTC.

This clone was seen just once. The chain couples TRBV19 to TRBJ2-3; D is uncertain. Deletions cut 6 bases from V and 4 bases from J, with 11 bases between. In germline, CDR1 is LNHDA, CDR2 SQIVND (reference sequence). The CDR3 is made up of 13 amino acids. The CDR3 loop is CASSPGHADTQYF. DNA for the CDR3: TGTGCCAGTAGCCCGGGTCATGCAGATACGCAGTATTTT.

The CDR3 region has the DNA TGTGCCAGCAGTGCGGGACTAGCGGGGGGGGAGCTGTTTTTT. It encodes CASSAGLAGGELFF. V is TRBV25-1 and J is TRBJ2-2, with TRBD2 matching over 13 bases. The J segment lost 8 bases and the V segment lost 4 bases, leaving 1 base of the junction unmatched. In germline, CDR1 is MGHDK, CDR2 SYGVNS. The CDR3 covers 14 residues.

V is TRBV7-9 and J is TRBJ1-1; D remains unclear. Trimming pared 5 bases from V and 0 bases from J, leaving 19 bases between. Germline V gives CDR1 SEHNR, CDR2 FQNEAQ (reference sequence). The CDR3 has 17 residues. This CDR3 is CASSPLRGGWLNTEAFF. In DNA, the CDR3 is TGTGCCAGCAGCCCTCTGAGAGGAGGATGGTTGAACACTGAAGCTTTCTTT.

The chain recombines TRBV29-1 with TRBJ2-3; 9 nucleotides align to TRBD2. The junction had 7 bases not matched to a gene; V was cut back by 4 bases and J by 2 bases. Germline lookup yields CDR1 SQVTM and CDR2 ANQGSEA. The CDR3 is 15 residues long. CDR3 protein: CSVAGGGANTDTQYF. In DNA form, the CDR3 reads TGCAGCGTTGCTGGCGGGGGGGCGAACACAGATACGCAGTATTTT.

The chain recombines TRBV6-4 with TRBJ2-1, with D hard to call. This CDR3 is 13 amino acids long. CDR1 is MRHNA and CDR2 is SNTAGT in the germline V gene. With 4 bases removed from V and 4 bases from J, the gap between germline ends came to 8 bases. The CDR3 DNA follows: TGTGCCAGCAGTGTAGCCAGGTACAATGAGCAGTTCTTC. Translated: CASSVARYNEQFF.

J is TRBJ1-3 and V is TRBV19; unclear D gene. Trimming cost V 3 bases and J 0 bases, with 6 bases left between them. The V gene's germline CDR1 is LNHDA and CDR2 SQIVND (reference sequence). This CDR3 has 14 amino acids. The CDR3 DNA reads TGTGCCAGTAGTATTTCCACCTCTGGAAACACCATATATTTT. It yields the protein CASSISTSGNTIYF.

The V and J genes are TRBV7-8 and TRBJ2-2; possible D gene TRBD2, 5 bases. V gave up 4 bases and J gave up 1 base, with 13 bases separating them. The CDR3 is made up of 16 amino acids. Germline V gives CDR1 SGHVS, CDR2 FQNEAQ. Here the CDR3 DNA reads TGTGCCAGCAGCTACAACCCCGGGGTGAACACCGGGGAGCTGTTTTTT. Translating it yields CASSYNPGVNTGELFF. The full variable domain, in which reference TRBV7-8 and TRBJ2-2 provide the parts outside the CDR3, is GAGVSQSPRYKVAKRGQDVALRCDPISGHVSLFWYQQALGQGPEFLTYFQNEAQLDKSGLPSDRFFAERPEGSVSTLKIQRTQQEDSAVYLCASSYNPGVNTGELFFGEGSRLTVL.

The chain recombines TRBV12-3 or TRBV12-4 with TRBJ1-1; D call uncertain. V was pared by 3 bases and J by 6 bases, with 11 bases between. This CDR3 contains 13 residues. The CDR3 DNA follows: TGTGCCAGCAGTTTCCGGGTCTCCGCTGAAGCTTTCTTT. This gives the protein CASSFRVSAEAFF.

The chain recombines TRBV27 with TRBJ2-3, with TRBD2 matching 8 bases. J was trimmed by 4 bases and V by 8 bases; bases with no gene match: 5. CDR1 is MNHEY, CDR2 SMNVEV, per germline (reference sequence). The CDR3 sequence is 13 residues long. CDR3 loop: CASRGGVSDTQYF. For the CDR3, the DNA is TGTGCCAGCCGGGGGGGAGTTTCAGATACGCAGTATTTT.